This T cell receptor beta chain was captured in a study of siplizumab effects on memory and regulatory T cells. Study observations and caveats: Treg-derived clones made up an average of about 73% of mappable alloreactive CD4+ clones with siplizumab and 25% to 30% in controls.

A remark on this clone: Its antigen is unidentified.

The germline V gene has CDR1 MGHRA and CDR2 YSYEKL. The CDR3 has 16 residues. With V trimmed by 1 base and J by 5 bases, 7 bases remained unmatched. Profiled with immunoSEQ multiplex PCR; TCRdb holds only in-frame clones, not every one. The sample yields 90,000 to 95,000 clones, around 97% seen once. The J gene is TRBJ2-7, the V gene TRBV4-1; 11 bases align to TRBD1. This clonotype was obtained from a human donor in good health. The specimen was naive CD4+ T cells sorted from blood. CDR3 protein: CASSQAPGQGVHEQYF. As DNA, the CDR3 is TGCGCCAGCAGCCAAGCACCGGGACAGGGGGTCCACGAGCAGTACTTC.